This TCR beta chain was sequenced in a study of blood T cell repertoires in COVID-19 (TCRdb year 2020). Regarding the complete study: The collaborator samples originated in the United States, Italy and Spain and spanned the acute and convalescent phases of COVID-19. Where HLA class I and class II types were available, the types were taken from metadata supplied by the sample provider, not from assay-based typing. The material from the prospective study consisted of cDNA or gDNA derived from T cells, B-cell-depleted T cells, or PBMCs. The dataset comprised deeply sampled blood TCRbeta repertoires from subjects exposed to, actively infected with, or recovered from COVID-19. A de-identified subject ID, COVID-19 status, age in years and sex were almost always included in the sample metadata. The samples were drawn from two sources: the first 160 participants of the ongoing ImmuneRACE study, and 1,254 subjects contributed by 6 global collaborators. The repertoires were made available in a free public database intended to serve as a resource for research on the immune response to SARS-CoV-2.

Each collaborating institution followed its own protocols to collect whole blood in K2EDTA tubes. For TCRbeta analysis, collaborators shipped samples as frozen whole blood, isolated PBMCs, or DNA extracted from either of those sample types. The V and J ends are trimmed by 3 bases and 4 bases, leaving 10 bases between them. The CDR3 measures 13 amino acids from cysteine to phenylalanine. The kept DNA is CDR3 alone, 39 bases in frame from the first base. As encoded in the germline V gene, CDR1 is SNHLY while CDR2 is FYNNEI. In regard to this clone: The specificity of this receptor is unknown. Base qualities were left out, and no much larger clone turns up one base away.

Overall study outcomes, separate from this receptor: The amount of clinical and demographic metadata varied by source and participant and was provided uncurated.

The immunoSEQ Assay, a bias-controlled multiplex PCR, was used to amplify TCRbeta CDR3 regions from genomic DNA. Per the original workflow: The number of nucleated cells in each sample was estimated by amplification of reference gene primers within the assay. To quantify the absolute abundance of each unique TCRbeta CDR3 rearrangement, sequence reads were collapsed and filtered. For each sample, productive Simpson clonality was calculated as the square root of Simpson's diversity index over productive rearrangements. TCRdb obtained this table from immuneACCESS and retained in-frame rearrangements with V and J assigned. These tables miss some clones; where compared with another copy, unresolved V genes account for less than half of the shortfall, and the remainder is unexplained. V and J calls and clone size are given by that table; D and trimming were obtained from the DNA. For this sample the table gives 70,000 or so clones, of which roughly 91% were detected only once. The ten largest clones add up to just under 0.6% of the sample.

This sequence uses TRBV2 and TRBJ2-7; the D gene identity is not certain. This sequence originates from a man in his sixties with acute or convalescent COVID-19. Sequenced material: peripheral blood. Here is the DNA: TGTGCCAGCAGTGAGGAGTGGCGATACGAGCAGTACTTC. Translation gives CASSEEWRYEQYF.